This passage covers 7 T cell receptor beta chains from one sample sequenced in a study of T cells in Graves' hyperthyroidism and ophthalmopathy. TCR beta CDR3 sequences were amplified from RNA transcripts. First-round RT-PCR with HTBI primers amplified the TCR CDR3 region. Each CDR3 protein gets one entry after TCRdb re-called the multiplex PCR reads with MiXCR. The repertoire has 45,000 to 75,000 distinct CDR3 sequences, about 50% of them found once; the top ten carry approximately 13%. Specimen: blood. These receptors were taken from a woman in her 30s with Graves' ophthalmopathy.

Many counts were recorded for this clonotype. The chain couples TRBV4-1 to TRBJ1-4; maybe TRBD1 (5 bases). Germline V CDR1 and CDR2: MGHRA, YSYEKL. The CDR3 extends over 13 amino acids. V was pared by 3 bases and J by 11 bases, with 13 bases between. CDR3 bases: TGCGCCAGCAGCCAGCTGGACGGGGGGAAACTGTTTTTT. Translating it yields CASSQLDGGKLFF.

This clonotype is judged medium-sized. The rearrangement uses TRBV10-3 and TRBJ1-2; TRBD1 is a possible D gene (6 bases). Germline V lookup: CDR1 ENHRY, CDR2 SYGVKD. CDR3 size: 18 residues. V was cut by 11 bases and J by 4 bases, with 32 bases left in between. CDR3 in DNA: TGTGCCTGTGCGGCTCAAGGGGCGGGGGCAGGGATGATCTATGGCTACACCTTC. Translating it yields CACAAQGAGAGMIYGYTF.

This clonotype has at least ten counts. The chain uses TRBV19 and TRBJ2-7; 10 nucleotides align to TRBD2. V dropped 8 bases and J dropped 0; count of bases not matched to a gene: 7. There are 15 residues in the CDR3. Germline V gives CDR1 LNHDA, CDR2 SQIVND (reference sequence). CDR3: CASQTASGSSYEQYF. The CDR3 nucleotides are TGTGCCAGTCAGACAGCTAGCGGGAGCTCCTACGAGCAGTACTTC. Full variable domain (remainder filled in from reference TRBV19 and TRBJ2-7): DGGITQSPKYLFRKEGQNVTLSCEQNLNHDAMYWYRQDPGQGLRLIYYSQIVNDFQKGDIAEGYSVSREKKESFPLTVTSAQKNPTAFYLCASQTASGSSYEQYFGPGTRLTVT.

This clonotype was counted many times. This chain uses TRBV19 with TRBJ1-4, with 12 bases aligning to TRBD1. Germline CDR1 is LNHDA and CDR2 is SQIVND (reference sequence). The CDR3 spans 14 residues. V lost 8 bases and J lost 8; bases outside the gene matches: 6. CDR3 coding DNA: TGTGCCAGTGGGTCGGGGACAGGGGGCGAAAAACTGTTTTTT. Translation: CASGSGTGGEKLFF.

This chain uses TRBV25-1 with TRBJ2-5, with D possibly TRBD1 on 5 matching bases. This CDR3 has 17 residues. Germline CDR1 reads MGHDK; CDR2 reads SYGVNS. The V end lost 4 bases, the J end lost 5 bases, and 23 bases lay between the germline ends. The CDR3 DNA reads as TGTGCCAGCAGTGCTAGAGGCCACCAGGGTCCAGGGGAGACCCAGTACTTC. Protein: CASSARGHQGPGETQYF.

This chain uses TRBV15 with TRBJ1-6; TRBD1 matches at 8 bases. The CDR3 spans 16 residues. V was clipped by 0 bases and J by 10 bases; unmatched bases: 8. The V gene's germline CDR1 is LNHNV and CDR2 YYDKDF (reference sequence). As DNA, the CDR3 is TGTGCCACCAGCAGAGACCGGACAGGGTTCAACTCACCCCTCCACTTT. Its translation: CATSRDRTGFNSPLHF.

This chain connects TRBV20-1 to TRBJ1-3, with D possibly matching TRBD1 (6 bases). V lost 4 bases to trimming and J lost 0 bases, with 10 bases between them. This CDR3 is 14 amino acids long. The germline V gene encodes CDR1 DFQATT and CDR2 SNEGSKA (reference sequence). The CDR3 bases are TGCAGTGCTACCAAGGGGGGCTCTGGAAACACCATATATTTT. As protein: CSATKGGSGNTIYF.